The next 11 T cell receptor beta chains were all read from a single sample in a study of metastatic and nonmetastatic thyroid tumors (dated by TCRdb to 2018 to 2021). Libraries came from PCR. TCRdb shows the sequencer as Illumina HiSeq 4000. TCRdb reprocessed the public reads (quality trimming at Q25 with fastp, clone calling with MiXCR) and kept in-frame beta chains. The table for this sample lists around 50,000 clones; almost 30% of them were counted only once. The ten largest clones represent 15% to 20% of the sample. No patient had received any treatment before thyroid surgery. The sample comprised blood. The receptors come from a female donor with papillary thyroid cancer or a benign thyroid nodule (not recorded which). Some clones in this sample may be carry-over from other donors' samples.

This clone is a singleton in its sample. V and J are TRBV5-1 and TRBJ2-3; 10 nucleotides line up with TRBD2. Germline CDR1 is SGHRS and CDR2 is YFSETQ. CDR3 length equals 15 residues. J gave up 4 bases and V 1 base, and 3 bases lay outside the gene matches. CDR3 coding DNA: TGCGCCAGCAGCTTGATGGGACTAGCGTCAGATACGCAGTATTTT. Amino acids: CASSLMGLASDTQYF.

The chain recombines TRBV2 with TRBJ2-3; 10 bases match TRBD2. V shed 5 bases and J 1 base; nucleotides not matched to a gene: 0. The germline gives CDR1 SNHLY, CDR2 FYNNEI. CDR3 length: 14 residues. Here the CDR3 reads CASSLAGGTDTQYF. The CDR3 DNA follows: TGTGCCAGCAGTCTAGCGGGAGGCACAGATACGCAGTATTTT. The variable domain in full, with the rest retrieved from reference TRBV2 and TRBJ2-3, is EPEVTQTPSHQVTQMGQEVILRCVPISNHLYFYWYRQILGQKVEFLVSFYNNEISEKSEIFDDQFSVERPDGSNFTLKIRSTKLEDSAMYFCASSLAGGTDTQYFGPGTRLTVL.

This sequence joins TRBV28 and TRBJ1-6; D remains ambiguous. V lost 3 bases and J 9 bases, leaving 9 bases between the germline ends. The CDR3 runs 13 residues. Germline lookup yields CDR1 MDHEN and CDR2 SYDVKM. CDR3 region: CASSFPGSSPLHF. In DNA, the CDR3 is TGTGCCAGCAGTTTTCCCGGGAGTTCACCCCTCCACTTT.

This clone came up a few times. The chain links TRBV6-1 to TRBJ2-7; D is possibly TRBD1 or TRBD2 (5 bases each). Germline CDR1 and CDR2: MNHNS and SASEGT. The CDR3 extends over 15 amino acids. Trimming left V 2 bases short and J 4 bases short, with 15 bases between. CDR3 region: CASSENPLAGYEQYF. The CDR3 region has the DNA TGTGCCAGCAGTGAAAATCCGCTAGCAGGGTACGAGCAGTACTTC.

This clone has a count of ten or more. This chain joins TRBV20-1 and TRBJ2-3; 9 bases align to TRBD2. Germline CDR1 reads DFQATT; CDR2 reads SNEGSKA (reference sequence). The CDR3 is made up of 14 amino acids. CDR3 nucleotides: TGCAGGGGACACTCAAGCGGGAGGCCAGATACGCAGTATTTT. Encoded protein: CRGHSSGRPDTQYF.

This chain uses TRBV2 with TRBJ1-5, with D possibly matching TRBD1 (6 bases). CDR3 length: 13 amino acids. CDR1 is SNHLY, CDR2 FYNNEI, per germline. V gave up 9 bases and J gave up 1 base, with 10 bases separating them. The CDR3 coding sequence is TGTGCCAGTGGAGGGGGGAGCAATCAGCCCCAGCATTTT. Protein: CASGGGSNQPQHF. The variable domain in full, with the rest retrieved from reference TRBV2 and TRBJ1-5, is EPEVTQTPSHQVTQMGQEVILRCVPISNHLYFYWYRQILGQKVEFLVSFYNNEISEKSEIFDDQFSVERPDGSNFTLKIRSTKLEDSAMYFCASGGGSNQPQHFGDGTRLSIL.

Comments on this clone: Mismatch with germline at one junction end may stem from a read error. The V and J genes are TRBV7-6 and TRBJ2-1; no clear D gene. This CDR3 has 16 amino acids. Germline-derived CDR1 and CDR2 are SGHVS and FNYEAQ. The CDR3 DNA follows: TGTGCCAGCAGTTTAGTTTGCGAGGCCTCCTACAATGAGCAGTTCTTC. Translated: CASSLVCEASYNEQFF.

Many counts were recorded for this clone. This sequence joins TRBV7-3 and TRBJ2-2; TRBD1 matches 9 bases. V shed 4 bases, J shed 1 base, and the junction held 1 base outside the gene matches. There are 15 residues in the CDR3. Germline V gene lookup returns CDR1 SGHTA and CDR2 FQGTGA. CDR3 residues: CASSSDRGNTGELFF. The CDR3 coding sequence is TGTGCCAGCAGCTCGGACAGGGGGAACACCGGGGAGCTGTTTTTT.

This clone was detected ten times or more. DNA for the CDR3: TGCAGCGTTACTGGGACAGGGGGCGTTGGTGGCTATGGCTACACCTTC. Translating it yields CSVTGTGGVGGYGYTF. The chain joins TRBV29-1 to TRBJ1-2, with 12 bases that match TRBD1. The CDR3 contains 16 residues. V lost 5 bases, J lost 4 bases, and 11 bases stayed unmatched. From germline, CDR1 is SQVTM and CDR2 ANQGSEA.

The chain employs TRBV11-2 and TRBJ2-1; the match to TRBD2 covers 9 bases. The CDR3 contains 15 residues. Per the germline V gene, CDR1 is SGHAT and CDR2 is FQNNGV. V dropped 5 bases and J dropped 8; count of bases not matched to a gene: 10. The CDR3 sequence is CASSLLAGWRDEQFF. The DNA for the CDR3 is TGTGCCAGCAGCCTACTAGCGGGCTGGAGAGATGAGCAGTTCTTC.

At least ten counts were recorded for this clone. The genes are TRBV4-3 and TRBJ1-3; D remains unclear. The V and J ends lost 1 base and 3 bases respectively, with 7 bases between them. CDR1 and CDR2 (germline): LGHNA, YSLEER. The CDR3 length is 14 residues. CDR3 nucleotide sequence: TGCGCCAGCAGCCAAGTAGGGAGTGGAAACACCATATATTTT. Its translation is CASSQVGSGNTIYF.